One and the same sample provided the 25 T cell receptor beta chains below, sequenced in a study of T cell repertoires in cytomegalovirus infection. TCRdb ran MiXCR on the reads and lists one entry per CDR3 protein. Of fewer than 350,000 distinct CDR3 sequences listed, over 7.5% are singletons. Sample: PBMCs. The receptor set was obtained from a human donor in good health (CMV status not recorded). Some clones in this sample may be carry-over from other donors' samples.

The V gene is TRBV20-1, the J gene TRBJ2-3, with 11 bases aligning to TRBD2. The germline V gene encodes CDR1 DFQATT and CDR2 SNEGSKA (reference sequence). The CDR3 contains 15 residues. V trimming: 4 bases; J trimming: 0 bases; junction bases outside the gene matches: 3. CDR3 coding DNA: TGCAGTGCTACCCGACTAGCGGGGAGCACAGATACGCAGTATTTT. Amino acids: CSATRLAGSTDTQYF.

The J gene is TRBJ2-2, the V gene TRBV5-4; D unclear. CDR3 length: 15 residues. CDR1 is SGHNT, CDR2 YYREEE, per germline (reference sequence). V dropped 4 bases and J dropped 0 bases, with 10 bases sitting between them. The CDR3 here is CASSPDVTNTGELFF. The CDR3 region has the DNA TGTGCCAGCAGCCCGGACGTTACGAACACCGGGGAGCTGTTTTTT.

There are a few counts of this clonotype. V gene TRBV4-1 combines with J gene TRBJ1-1; 10 nucleotides align to TRBD1. Germline values: CDR1 MGHRA, CDR2 YSYEKL. V gave up 4 bases and J gave up 3 bases; unmatched junction bases: 5. The CDR3 consists of 15 residues. The CDR3 is CASSPSDRGYTEAFF. The CDR3 DNA reads as TGCGCCAGCAGCCCCTCGGACAGGGGGTACACTGAAGCTTTCTTT.

The V call is TRBV4-3, the J call TRBJ1-1; no reliable D call. CDR3 length: 13 amino acids. From germline, CDR1 is LGHNA and CDR2 YSLEER. Trimming shortened V by 4 bases and J by 0 bases, and 6 bases separated the two germline ends. The CDR3 loop is CASSRYMNTEAFF. The DNA for the CDR3 is TGCGCCAGCAGCCGGTACATGAACACTGAAGCTTTCTTT.

This clonotype was detected many times. V is TRBV7-2 and J is TRBJ1-5; D is unresolved. This CDR3 has 14 amino acids. CDR1 and CDR2 (germline): SGHTA, FQGNSA. Trimming took off 5 bases at V and 0 bases at J, with 8 bases between the two ends. The CDR3 DNA follows: TGTGCCAGCAGCCCAGGTGATAGCAATCAGCCCCAGCATTTT. The encoded protein is CASSPGDSNQPQHF.

The chain links TRBV3-1 to TRBJ2-1; TRBD1 matches 7 bases. Germline lookup yields CDR1 LGHDT and CDR2 YNNKEL (reference sequence). The CDR3 is made up of 15 amino acids. Losses at the gene ends were 1 base for V and 9 bases for J; bases not matched to a gene: 9. The CDR3 region has the DNA TGTGCCAGCAGCCAAGCAGGGGGAAAGTTACGTGAGCAGTTCTTC. It encodes CASSQAGGKLREQFF.

Ten or more counts support this clonotype. The gene calls are TRBV9 and TRBJ1-6; 11 bases are shared with TRBD1. The CDR3 is 18 residues long. Germline V gives CDR1 SGDLS, CDR2 YYNGEE. Germline trimming cut 4 bases from V and 7 bases from J; bases unmatched to any gene: 13. The CDR3 loop reads CASSRTGQGEGYNSPLHF. The CDR3 DNA reads as TGTGCCAGCAGCCGGACGGGACAGGGGGAAGGTTACAATTCACCCCTCCACTTT.

The chain joins TRBV2 to TRBJ2-7, with TRBD2 as a possible D gene (6 bases). The ends were cut back, 7 bases at V and 3 bases at J, with 13 bases in the middle. Looked up from germline, CDR1 is SNHLY and CDR2 is FYNNEI. The CDR3 length is 13 residues. The CDR3 loop is CASMDIGSYEQYF. Written as DNA, the CDR3 is TGTGCCAGCATGGACATCGGGAGCTACGAGCAGTACTTC.

V usage is TRBV20-1 and J usage is TRBJ1-3; the match to TRBD1 covers 10 bases. The CDR3 has 14 amino acids. CDR1 and CDR2 from the germline V gene are DFQATT and SNEGSKA (reference sequence). The ends lost 5 bases at V and 1 base at J; junction bases unmatched: 2. For the CDR3, the DNA is TGCAGTGCTGGGGACAGGGGTTCTGGAAACACCATATATTTT. It yields the protein CSAGDRGSGNTIYF.

This clonotype turned up a few times. J is TRBJ1-2 and V is TRBV6-8; D perhaps matches TRBD1 (5 bases). Trimming removed 6 bases from V and 8 bases from J, with 19 bases in between. Germline assignment: CDR1 MNHGY and CDR2 SAAAGT. The CDR3 length is 14 residues. For the CDR3, the DNA is TGTGCCAGCAGCTCCCAGGAGGGGCGAGGGGGCTACACCTTC. Residues: CASSSQEGRGGYTF.

This clonotype was seen repeatedly, ten times or more. The V and J genes are TRBV12-5 and TRBJ2-1; D is ambiguous. Germline loops: CDR1 LGHNT, CDR2 FRNRAP. Trimming cost V 1 base and J 7 bases, with 5 bases left between them. The CDR3 is 12 residues long. CDR3 nucleotide sequence: TGTGCTAGTGGTTTGGGTCCGAATGAGCAGTTCTTC. Encoded protein: CASGLGPNEQFF.

Ten or more counts support this clonotype. The chain has TRBV7-2 and TRBJ2-5, with no clear D. This CDR3 is 18 amino acids long. The germline CDR1 and CDR2 sequences are SGHTA and FQGNSA. With 1 base removed from V and 10 bases from J, the gap between germline ends came to 28 bases. As DNA, the CDR3 is TGTGCCAGCAGCTTAGAACCCCCTTCGGGCCCCTCCCTCGGTGGCCAGTACTTC. Translation: CASSLEPPSGPSLGGQYF.

This clonotype was seen repeatedly, ten times or more. This chain uses TRBV7-2 with TRBJ1-6; D unresolved. The germline V and J ends were trimmed by 2 bases and 9 bases, with 11 bases remaining between them. CDR1 SGHTA and CDR2 FQGNSA come from the germline V gene. The length of the CDR3 is 14 residues. CDR3 DNA: TGTGCCAGCAGCTTAAGTCAGGCCCCTTCACCCCTCCACTTT. It translates to CASSLSQAPSPLHF.

There are many counts of this clonotype. The V and J genes are TRBV19 and TRBJ2-5, with D perhaps TRBD1 or TRBD2 (5 bases each). The CDR3 is 16 residues long. V lost 7 bases and J lost 4, with 22 bases in between. Per the germline V gene, CDR1 is LNHDA and CDR2 is SQIVND (reference sequence). Written as DNA, the CDR3 is TGTGCCAGTAAGGGAAGACATGAGGGGCTTGGAGAGACCCAGTACTTC. Its translation: CASKGRHEGLGETQYF.

This clonotype was seen many times. V usage is TRBV7-3 and J usage is TRBJ1-2; D is perhaps TRBD1 (6 bases). The CDR3 is 14 amino acids. The germline V gene encodes CDR1 SGHTA and CDR2 FQGTGA. Trimming shortened V by 4 bases and J by 8 bases, and 17 bases separated the two germline ends. The CDR3 sequence is CASSSDSAVSGYTF. CDR3 in DNA: TGTGCCAGCAGCTCGGACAGTGCAGTTTCCGGCTACACCTTC.

This clonotype occurred many times. This chain joins TRBV12-3 or TRBV12-4 and TRBJ2-2; D may be TRBD2 (6 bases). This CDR3 has 16 amino acids. The V and J ends lost 5 bases and 7 bases respectively, with 20 bases between them. The CDR3 region has the DNA TGTGCCAGCAGTGCCCCCGCCGGGAGTATCCTCGGGGAGCTGTTTTTT. Amino acids: CASSAPAGSILGELFF.

In its sample, this clonotype was seen many times. This sequence joins TRBV4-1 and TRBJ2-1; tentatively, D is TRBD2 (7 bases). This CDR3 spans 14 amino acids. The germline CDR1 and CDR2 sequences are MGHRA and YSYEKL. V gave up 1 base and J gave up 10 bases, with 14 bases separating them. The CDR3 sequence is CASSQGQGGGEQFF. The CDR3 DNA reads TGCGCCAGCAGCCAAGGTCAAGGGGGGGGGGAGCAGTTCTTC.

V usage is TRBV11-2 and J usage is TRBJ1-1, with D possibly being TRBD1 (6 bases). The germline V gene encodes CDR1 SGHAT and CDR2 FQNNGV. The V end lost 5 bases, the J end lost 0 bases, and 13 bases lay between the germline ends. This CDR3 contains 15 residues. CDR3 sequence reads: CASSAPQGLNTEAFF. CDR3 DNA sequence: TGTGCCAGCAGCGCCCCACAGGGACTGAACACTGAAGCTTTCTTT.

The table lists this clonotype with many counts. The V and J genes are TRBV6-1 and TRBJ1-5; the match to TRBD1 covers 7 bases. J was trimmed by 4 bases and V by 6 bases; bases with no gene match: 3. The CDR3 is 13 residues long. Per germline, CDR1 MNHNS and CDR2 SASEGT. The CDR3 sequence: CASSGTANQPQHF. The CDR3 region has the DNA TGTGCCAGCAGCGGGACAGCTAATCAGCCCCAGCATTTT.

This clonotype was seen more than once but under ten times. The chain uses TRBV4-1 and TRBJ1-2; D uncertain. V was trimmed by 0 bases and J by 8 bases, leaving 16 bases between them. CDR3 length equals 15 residues. Per the germline V gene, CDR1 is MGHRA and CDR2 is YSYEKL. The chain's CDR3 is CASSQDHTALRGYTF. CDR3 nucleotides: TGCGCCAGCAGCCAAGATCACACAGCCCTTCGAGGCTACACCTTC.

About this clonotype: The junction and the germline gene differ at one end; a read error may be behind it. The chain couples TRBV29-1 to TRBJ1-1, with D maybe TRBD1 (6 bases). From germline, CDR1 is SQVTM and CDR2 ANQGSEA. This CDR3 contains 13 residues. The CDR3 DNA sequence: TGCAGCGTTAAAAGACAGAGGGACACTGAAGCTTACTTT. Its protein is CSVKRQRDTEAYF.

V usage is TRBV6-2 or TRBV6-3 and J usage is TRBJ2-1; 10 nucleotides align to TRBD2. Germline V CDR1 and CDR2: MNHEY, SVGEGT. The J segment lost 5 bases and the V segment lost 0 bases, leaving 4 bases of the junction unmatched. CDR3 length equals 16 residues. The CDR3 DNA follows: TGTGCCAGCAGTTACTCCGAGCGGGGGGGCCACAATGAGCAGTTCTTC. Its protein product is CASSYSERGGHNEQFF.

On this clonotype: A much more abundant neighbour one base away suggests this may be a read error. The rearrangement links TRBV10-3 to TRBJ2-1; TRBD2 matches at 7 bases. The germline V gene has CDR1 ENHRY and CDR2 SYGVKD. CDR3 size: 15 residues. V shed 3 bases and J 9 bases; nucleotides not matched to a gene: 11. CDR3 in amino acids: CAISDRLAVEGEQFF. CDR3 nucleotide sequence: TGTGCCATCAGTGACCGGCTAGCGGTAGAGGGTGAGCAGTTCTTC.

A word on this clonotype: The CDR3 does not close with the conserved phenylalanine or tryptophan, likely indicating a read error. The J gene is TRBJ2-3, the V gene TRBV19; 9 nucleotides line up with TRBD2. The CDR3 runs 16 residues. Germline-derived CDR1 and CDR2 are LNHDA and SQIVND (reference sequence). J was trimmed by 2 bases and V by 9 bases; bases with no gene match: 12. CDR3 sequence: CASHSGSGTTTDTQYV. In DNA, the CDR3 is TGTGCCAGCCATAGCGGGAGTGGTACCACCACAGATACGCAGTATGTT.

V is TRBV27 and J is TRBJ1-2; weak D call: TRBD1 (6 bases). The length of the CDR3 is 14 residues. The germline V gene has CDR1 MNHEY and CDR2 SMNVEV (reference sequence). V was pared by 3 bases and J by 8 bases, with 16 bases between. The CDR3 protein is CASSFGGRGRGYTF. In nucleotides, the CDR3 is TGTGCCAGCAGTTTCGGGGGGCGCGGAAGGGGCTACACCTTC.